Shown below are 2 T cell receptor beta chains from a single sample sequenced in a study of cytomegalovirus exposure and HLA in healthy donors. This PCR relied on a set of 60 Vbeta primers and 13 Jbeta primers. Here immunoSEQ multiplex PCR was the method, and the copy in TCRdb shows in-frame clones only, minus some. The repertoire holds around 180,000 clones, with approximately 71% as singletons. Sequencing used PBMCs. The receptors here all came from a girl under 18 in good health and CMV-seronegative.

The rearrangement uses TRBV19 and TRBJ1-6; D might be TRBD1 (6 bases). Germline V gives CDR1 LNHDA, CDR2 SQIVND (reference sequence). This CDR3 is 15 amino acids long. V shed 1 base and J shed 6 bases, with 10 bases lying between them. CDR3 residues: CASSIGGQTNSPLHF. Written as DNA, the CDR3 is TGTGCCAGTAGTATAGGGGGGCAGACTAATTCACCCCTCCACTTT.

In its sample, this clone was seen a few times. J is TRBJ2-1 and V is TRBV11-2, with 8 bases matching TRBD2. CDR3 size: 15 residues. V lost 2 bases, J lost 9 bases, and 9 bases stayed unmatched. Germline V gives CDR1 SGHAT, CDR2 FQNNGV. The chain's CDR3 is CASSLLAGGVGEQFF. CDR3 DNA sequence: TGTGCCAGCAGCTTACTAGCCGGGGGGGTTGGTGAGCAGTTCTTC. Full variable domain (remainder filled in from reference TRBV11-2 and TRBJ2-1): EAGVAQSPRYKIIEKRQSVAFWCNPISGHATLYWYQQILGQGPKLLIQFQNNGVVDDSQLPKDRFSAERLKGVDSTLKIQPAKLEDSAVYLCASSLLAGGVGEQFFGPGTRLTVL.